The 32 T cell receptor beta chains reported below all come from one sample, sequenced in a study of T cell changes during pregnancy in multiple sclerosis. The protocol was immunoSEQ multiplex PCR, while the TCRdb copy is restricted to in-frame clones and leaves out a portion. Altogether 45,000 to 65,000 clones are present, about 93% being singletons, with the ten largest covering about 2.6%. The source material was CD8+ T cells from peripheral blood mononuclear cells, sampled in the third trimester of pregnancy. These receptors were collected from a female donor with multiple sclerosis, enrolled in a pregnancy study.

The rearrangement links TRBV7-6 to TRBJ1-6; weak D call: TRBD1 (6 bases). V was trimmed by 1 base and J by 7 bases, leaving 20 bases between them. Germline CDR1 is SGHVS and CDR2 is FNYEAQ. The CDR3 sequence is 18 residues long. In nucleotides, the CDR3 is TGTGCCAGCAGCTTAGAAGCGGGGGCGGCGAAGCGAAATTCACCCCTCCACTTT. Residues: CASSLEAGAAKRNSPLHF.

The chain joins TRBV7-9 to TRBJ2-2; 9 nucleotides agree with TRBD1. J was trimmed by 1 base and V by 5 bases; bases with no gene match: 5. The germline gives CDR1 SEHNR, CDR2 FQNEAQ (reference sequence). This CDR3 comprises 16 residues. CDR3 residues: CASSKRQGGNTGELFF. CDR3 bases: TGTGCCAGCAGCAAACGACAGGGGGGGAACACCGGGGAGCTGTTTTTT.

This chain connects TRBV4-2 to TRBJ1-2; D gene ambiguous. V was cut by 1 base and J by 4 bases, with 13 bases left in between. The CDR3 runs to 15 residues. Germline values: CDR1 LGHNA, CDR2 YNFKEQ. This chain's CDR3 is CASSQGILEGYGYTF. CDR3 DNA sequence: TGTGCCAGCAGCCAAGGAATACTCGAGGGCTATGGCTACACCTTC.

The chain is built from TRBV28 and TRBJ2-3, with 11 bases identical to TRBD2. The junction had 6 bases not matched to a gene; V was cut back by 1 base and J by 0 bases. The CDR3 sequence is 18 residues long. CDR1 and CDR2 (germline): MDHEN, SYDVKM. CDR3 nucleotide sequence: TGTGCCAGCAGTTTATTGATTAGCGGGAGGGGTAGCACAGATACGCAGTATTTT. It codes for CASSLLISGRGSTDTQYF.

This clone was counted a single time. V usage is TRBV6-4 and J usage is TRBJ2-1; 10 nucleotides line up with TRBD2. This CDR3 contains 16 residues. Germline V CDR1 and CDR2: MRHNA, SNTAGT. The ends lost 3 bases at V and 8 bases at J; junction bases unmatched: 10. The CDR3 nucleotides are TGTGCCAGCAGTGAAAGCTCGCTAGCGGGAGTTGATGAGCAGTTCTTC. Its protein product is CASSESSLAGVDEQFF.

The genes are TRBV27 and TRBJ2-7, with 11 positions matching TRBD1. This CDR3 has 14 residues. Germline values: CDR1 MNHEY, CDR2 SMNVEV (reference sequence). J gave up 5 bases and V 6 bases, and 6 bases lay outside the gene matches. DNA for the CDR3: TGTGCCAGCAGGTCCGGACAGGGGGCCCACGAGCAGTACTTC. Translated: CASRSGQGAHEQYF.

The CDR3 loop reads CASSHEDRANEQFF. CDR3 DNA: TGTGCCAGCTCTCACGAGGACAGGGCCAATGAGCAGTTCTTC. The chain uses TRBV18 and TRBJ2-1; 8 nucleotides match TRBD1. Germline V gives CDR1 KGHSH, CDR2 LQKENI. The ends lost 6 bases at V and 6 bases at J; junction bases unmatched: 7. This CDR3 comprises 14 residues.

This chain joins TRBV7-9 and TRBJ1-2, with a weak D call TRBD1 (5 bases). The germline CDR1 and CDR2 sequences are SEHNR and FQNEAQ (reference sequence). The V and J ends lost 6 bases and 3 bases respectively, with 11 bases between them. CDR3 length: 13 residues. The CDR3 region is CASSDDSDYGYTF. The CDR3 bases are TGTGCCAGCAGTGACGACAGCGACTATGGCTACACCTTC.

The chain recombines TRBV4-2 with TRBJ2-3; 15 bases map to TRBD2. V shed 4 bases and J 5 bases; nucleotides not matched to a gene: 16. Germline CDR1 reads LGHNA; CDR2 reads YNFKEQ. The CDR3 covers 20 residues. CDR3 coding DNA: TGTGCCAGCAGCCGCGGACTAGCGGGAGGGCCTGAGGTTTACGGAGATACGCAGTATTTT. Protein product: CASSRGLAGGPEVYGDTQYF.

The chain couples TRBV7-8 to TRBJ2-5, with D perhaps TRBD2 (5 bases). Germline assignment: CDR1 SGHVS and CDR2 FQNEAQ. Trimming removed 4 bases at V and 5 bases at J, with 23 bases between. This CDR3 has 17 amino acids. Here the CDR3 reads CASSSLREEGAQETQYF. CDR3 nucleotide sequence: TGTGCCAGCAGCTCCCTCCGCGAAGAGGGAGCCCAGGAGACCCAGTACTTC. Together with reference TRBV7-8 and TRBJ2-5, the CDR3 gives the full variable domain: GAGVSQSPRYKVAKRGQDVALRCDPISGHVSLFWYQQALGQGPEFLTYFQNEAQLDKSGLPSDRFFAERPEGSVSTLKIQRTQQEDSAVYLCASSSLREEGAQETQYFGPGTRLLVL.

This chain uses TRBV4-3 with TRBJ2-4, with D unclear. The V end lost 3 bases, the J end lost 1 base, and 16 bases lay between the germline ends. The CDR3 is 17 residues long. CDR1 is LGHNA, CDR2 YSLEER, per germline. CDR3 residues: CASSHHWAPGAKNIQYF. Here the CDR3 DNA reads TGCGCCAGCAGCCACCACTGGGCCCCTGGGGCCAAAAACATTCAGTACTTC.

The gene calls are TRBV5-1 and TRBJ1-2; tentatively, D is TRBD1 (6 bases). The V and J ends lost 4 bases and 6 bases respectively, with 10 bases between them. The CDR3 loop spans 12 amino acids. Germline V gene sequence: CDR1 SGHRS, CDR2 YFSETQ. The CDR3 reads CASSGNRDGYTF. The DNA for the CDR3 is TGCGCCAGCAGCGGGAACAGGGATGGCTACACCTTC.

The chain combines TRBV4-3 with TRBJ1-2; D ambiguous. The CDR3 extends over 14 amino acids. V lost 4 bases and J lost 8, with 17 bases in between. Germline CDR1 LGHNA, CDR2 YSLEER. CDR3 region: CASSLDGVAYGYTF. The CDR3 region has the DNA TGCGCCAGCAGCCTAGACGGGGTAGCTTACGGCTACACCTTC.

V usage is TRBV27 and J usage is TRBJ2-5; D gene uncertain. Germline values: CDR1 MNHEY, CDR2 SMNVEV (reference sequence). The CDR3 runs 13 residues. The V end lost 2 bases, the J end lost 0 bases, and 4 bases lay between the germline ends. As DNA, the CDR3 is TGTGCCAGCAGTTTAACAGACCAAGAGACCCAGTACTTC. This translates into CASSLTDQETQYF.

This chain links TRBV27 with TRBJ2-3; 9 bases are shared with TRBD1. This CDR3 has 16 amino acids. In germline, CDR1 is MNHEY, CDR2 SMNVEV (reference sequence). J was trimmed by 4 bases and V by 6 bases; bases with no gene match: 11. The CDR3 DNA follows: TGTGCCAGCAGCGGTGGACAGGGGACCTCAGCAGATACGCAGTATTTT. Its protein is CASSGGQGTSADTQYF.

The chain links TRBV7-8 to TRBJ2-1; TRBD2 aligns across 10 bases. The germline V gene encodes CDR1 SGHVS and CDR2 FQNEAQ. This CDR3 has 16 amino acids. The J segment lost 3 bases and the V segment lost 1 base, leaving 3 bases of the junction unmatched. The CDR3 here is CASSLGASGSYNEQFF. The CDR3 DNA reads TGTGCCAGCAGCTTAGGGGCTAGCGGGAGCTACAATGAGCAGTTCTTC.

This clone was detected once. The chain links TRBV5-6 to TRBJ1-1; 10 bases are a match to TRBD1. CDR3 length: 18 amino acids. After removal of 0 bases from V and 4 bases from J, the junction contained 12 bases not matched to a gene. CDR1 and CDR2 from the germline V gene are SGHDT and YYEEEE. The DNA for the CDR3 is TGTGCCAGCAGCTTGGGACAGGGGGCGGTGGGGGTAGTCACTGAAGCTTTCTTT. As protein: CASSLGQGAVGVVTEAFF.

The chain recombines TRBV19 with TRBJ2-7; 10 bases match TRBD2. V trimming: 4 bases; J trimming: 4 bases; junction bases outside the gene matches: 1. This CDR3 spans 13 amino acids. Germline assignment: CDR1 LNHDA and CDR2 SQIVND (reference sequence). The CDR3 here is CASSTSGSYEQYF. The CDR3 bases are TGTGCCAGTAGTACTAGCGGGAGTTACGAGCAGTACTTC.

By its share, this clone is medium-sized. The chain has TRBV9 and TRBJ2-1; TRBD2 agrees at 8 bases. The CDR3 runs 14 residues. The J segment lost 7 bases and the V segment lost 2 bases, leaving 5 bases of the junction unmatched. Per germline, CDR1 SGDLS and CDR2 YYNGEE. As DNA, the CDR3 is TGTGCCAGCAGCGTTAGCGGGAAGAAGAATGAGCAGTTCTTC. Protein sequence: CASSVSGKKNEQFF.

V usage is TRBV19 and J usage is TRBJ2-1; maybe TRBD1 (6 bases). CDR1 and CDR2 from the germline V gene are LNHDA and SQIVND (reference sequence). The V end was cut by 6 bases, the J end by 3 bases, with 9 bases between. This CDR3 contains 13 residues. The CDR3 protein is CASSQTGYNEQFF. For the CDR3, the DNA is TGTGCCAGTAGCCAGACAGGCTACAATGAGCAGTTCTTC.

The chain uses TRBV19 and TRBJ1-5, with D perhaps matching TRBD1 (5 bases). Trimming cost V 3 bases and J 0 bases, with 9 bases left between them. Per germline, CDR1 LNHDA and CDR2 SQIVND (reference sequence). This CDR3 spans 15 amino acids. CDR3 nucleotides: TGTGCCAGTAGTATTGGGGGGTATAGCAATCAGCCCCAGCATTTT. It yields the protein CASSIGGYSNQPQHF.

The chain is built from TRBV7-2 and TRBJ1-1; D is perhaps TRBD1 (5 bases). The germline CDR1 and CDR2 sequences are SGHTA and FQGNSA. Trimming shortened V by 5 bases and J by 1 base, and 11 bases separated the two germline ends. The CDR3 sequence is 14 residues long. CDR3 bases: TGTGCCAGCAGCCAGGGTTTCACGAACACTGAAGCTTTCTTT. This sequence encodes CASSQGFTNTEAFF. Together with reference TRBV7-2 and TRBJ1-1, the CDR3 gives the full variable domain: GAGVSQSPSNKVTEKGKDVELRCDPISGHTALYWYRQSLGQGLEFLIYFQGNSAPDKSGLPSDRFSAERTGGSVSTLTIQRTQQEDSAVYLCASSQGFTNTEAFFGQGTRLTVV.

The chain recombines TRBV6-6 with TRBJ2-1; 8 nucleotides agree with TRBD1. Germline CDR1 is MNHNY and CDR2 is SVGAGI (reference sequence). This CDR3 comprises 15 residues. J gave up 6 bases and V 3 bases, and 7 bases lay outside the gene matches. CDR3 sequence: CASSYETGATNEQFF. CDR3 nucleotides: TGTGCCAGCAGTTATGAGACAGGGGCGACCAATGAGCAGTTCTTC.

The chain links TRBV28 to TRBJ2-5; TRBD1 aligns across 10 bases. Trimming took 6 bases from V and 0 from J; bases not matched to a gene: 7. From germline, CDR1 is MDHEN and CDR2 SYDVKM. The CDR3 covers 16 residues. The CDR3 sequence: CASRSGDRGNQETQYF. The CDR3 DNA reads TGTGCCAGCAGGTCGGGGGACAGGGGCAACCAAGAGACCCAGTACTTC. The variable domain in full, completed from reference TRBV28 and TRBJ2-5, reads DVKVTQSSRYLVKRTGEKVFLECVQDMDHENMFWYRQDPGLGLRLIYFSYDVKMKEKGDIPEGYSVSREKKERFSLILESASTNQTSMYLCASRSGDRGNQETQYFGPGTRLLVL.

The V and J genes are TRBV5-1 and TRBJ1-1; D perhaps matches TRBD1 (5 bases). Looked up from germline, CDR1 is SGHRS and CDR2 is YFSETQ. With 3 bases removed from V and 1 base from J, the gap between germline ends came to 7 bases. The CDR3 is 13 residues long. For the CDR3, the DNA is TGCGCCAGCAGCTATAGGGGGAACACTGAAGCTTTCTTT. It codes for CASSYRGNTEAFF.

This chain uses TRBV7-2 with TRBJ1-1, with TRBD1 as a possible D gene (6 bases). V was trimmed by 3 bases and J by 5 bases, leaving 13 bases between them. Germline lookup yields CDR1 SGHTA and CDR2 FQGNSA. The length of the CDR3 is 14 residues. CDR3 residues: CASSFTDSLTEAFF. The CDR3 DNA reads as TGTGCCAGCAGCTTTACGGACAGCCTTACTGAAGCTTTCTTT.

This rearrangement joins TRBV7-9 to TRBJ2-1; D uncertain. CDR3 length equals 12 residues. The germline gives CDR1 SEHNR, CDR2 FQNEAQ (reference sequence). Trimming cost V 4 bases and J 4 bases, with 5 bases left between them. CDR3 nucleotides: TGTGCCAGCAGCTCACAGTACAATGAGCAGTTCTTC. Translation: CASSSQYNEQFF.

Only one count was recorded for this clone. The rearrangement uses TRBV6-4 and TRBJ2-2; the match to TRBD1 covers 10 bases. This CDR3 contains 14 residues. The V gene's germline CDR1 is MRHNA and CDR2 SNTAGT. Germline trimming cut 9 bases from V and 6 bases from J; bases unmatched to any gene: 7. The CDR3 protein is CASKPGQGSGELFF. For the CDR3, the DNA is TGTGCCAGTAAGCCGGGACAGGGGTCCGGGGAGCTGTTTTTT.

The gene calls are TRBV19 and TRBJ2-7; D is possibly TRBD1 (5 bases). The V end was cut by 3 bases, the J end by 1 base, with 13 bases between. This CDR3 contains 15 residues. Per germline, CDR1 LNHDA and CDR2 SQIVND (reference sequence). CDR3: CASSIQGEGSYEQYF. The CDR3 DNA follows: TGTGCCAGTAGTATTCAAGGGGAAGGGTCCTACGAGCAGTACTTC.

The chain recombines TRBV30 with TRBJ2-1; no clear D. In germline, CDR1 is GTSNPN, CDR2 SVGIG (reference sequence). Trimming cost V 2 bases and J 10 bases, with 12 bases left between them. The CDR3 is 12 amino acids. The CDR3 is CAWSLRGAEQFF. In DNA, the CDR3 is TGTGCCTGGAGTCTACGAGGAGCCGAGCAGTTCTTC.

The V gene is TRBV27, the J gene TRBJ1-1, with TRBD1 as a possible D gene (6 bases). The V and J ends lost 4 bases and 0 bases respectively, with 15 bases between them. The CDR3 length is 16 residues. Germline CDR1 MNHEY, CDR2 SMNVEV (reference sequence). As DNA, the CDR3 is TGTGCCAGCAGTTCGCTCTTCGACAGGCTGAACACTGAAGCTTTCTTT. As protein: CASSSLFDRLNTEAFF.

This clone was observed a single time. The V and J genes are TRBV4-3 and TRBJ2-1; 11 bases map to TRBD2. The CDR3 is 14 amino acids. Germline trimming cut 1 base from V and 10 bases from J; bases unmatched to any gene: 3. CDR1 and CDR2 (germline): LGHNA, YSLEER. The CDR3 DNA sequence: TGCGCCAGCAGCCAAGGACTAGCGGGAACAGAGCAGTTCTTC. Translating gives CASSQGLAGTEQFF.